Detailed here is one T cell receptor (beta chain). Its antigen remains undetermined. No quality values exist for individual bases; no much larger clone is one base distant. These data originate in a study of T cell responses to AZD1222 COVID-19 vaccine (dated by TCRdb to about 2021). Regarding the research as a whole: TCR sequencing was performed for about 240 trial participants, of whom around 200 were given two doses of AZD1222 and around 26 were given two doses of MenACWY control vaccine. Trial participants were enrolled by age into subgroups of 18-55, 56-69 and 70-plus years, and roughly 160, 29 and 62 TCR-sequenced participants, respectively, were included in these subgroups.

The CDR3 regions of human TCRbeta chains were subjected to immunosequencing. The study's own analysis went as follows. TCRs in the repertoires were matched against a reference library of SARS-CoV-2-specific TCRs that had been generated with the MIRA antigen-specificity platform. Breadth meant the fraction of unique TCRs that were SARS-CoV-2-associated, whereas depth meant the fraction of total T cells that were SARS-CoV-2-associated. Using the MIRA data, each spike-specific TCR was mapped to the spike region that the TCR reacts to and placed in a CD4 or CD8 class. Log10-transformed breadth and depth values were compared by one-way ANOVA with Sidak's multiple comparisons tests. TCRdb mirrors the immuneACCESS table, restricted to in-frame sequences. Some clones are absent from its copies; in checked studies, under half trace to an unresolved V gene, and the reason for the others is unknown. V and J calls and clone size are copied from that table; D and trimming were computed from the DNA. The sample table holds approximately 120,000 clones, of which approximately 85% were seen once. The top ten clones comprise less than 5.5% of the sample.

What the authors observed across the whole study: Epitopes outside the regions mutated in the B.1.351 and B.1.1.7 variants were reportedly recognized by nearly half of the unique spike-specific TCRs. The 56-69-year group was small, and its depth increase did not reach significance, likely because of low power. Participants were mostly white British and included more females than males, and it was suggested by the authors that clonal diversity may have been underestimated. The whole spike protein was spanned by vaccine-associated CD4 TCRs, and dominant responses were seen in regions 160-218 and 743-854. Because no day 14 peak-response samples were available, the repertoires could be characterized only after the peak T cell response. Conclusions about previously exposed vaccinees are limited, since just five to seven AZD1222 recipients were seropositive for SARS-CoV-2 at baseline. After two AZD1222 doses, both the breadth and the depth of spike-specific TCRs were significantly higher than at day 0 and than in MenACWY recipients.

As encoded in the germline V gene, CDR1 is MGHRA while CDR2 is YSYEKL. Taken from cysteine to phenylalanine, the CDR3 has 14 residues. Only the CDR3 part of the read is kept: 42 bases, read in frame from the first base. Compared with germline, V lacks 4 bases and J lacks 6 bases; bases without a gene match: 7. According to the study, the label for this sample's time point signals: about 28 days (+/-7) after the second vaccine dose. AZD1222 recipients with second doses at about 4 weeks or about 12 weeks were pooled, because spike-specific TCR depth and breadth did not differ between schedules. Samples from vaccinated people were obtained from the UK trials COV001 and COV002, which included a single-blind randomized controlled phase 2/3 trial of AZD1222 (ChAdOx1 nCoV-19) in healthy adults. For TCRbeta chain sequencing, PBMC samples from trial participants were taken at day 0 and at day 28 after the second dose.

This TCR was recovered from an adult who received the AZD1222 COVID-19 vaccine. Specimen: peripheral blood, collected 28 days after the second AZD1222 dose. The chain couples TRBV4-1 to TRBJ1-1; TRBD1 agrees with 8 junctional bases. The CDR3 loop reads CASSPDQGAAEAFF. The DNA reads TGCGCCAGCAGCCCAGATCAGGGGGCGGCTGAAGCTTTCTTT.